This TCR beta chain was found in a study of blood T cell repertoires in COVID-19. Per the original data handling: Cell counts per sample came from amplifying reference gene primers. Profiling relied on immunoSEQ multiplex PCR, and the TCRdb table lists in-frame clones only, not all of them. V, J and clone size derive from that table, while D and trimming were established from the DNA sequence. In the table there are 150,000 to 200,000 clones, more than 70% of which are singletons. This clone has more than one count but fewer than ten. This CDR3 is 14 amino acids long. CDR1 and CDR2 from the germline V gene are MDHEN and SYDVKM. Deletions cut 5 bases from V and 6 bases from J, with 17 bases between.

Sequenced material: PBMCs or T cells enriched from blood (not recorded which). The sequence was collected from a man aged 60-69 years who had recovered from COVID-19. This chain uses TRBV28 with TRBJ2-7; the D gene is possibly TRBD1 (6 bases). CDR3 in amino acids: CASSETGHTTEQYF. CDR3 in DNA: TGTGCCAGCAGTGAAACGGGACATACAACCGAGCAGTACTTC.